Reported below is one T cell receptor (beta chain). This entry is derived from a study of blood T cell repertoires in COVID-19. The CDR3 runs to 15 residues. Per germline, CDR1 SNHLY and CDR2 FYNNEI. Trimming cost V 7 bases and J 6 bases; bases outside gene matches: 12. Sequencing was performed with immunoSEQ multiplex PCR; in TCRdb, only in-frame clones are kept and a portion is missing. The sample yields under 200,000 clones, roughly 81% seen once. The specimen was peripheral blood. The sequence was obtained from a man between 40 and 49 years old who had recovered from COVID-19. This chain joins TRBV2 and TRBJ1-2; 9 bases align to TRBD1. The DNA of the CDR3 is TGTGCCAGCATAACGGGACAGGGTATAGGCCATGGCTACACCTTC. It encodes CASITGQGIGHGYTF.